The next 27 T cell receptor beta chains were all read from a single sample in a study of shared clonotypes between healthy human individuals. This table comes from immunoSEQ multiplex PCR, and its TCRdb copy is limited to in-frame clones, with some not included. The repertoire holds around 100,000 clones, with about 62% as singletons. Sequences were obtained from memory CD8+ T cells sorted from blood. Subset of the sample: CD45RO+ cells pooled with CCR7-negative TemRA cells. These receptors all come from a woman in her twenties or thirties in good health.

The rearrangement joins TRBV30 to TRBJ1-6; a weak D match, TRBD1 (6 bases). The CDR3 runs to 13 residues. Germline loops: CDR1 GTSNPN, CDR2 SVGIG (reference sequence). The CDR3 nucleotides are TGTGCAGGAAAGGTGACAGGTCAATCACCCCTCCACTTT. Translated, it gives CAGKVTGQSPLHF.

The gene calls are TRBV2 and TRBJ2-1; unclear D gene. Germline assignment: CDR1 SNHLY and CDR2 FYNNEI. Deletions cut 10 bases from V and 4 bases from J, with 8 bases between. The CDR3 has 11 amino acids. CDR3 sequence: CANEQYNEQFF. The CDR3 coding sequence is TGTGCCAACGAGCAGTACAATGAGCAGTTCTTC.

This clone was seen only once. The DNA of the CDR3 is TGTGCCAGCAGTGACTCGGAACGGGAGTACGGTGAGCAGTTCTTC. Translated, it gives CASSDSEREYGEQFF. The chain links TRBV6-4 to TRBJ2-1; D is perhaps TRBD2 (6 bases). Germline CDR1 and CDR2: MRHNA and SNTAGT. The CDR3 totals 15 residues. V lost 0 bases and J lost 9, with 15 bases in between.

This chain links TRBV9 with TRBJ2-7, with D hard to call. This CDR3 has 13 amino acids. The V gene lost 4 bases and the J gene lost 5 bases, with 13 bases spanning the gap. The germline V gene has CDR1 SGDLS and CDR2 YYNGEE. CDR3 in amino acids: CASSSRGWDEQYF. For the CDR3, the DNA is TGTGCCAGCAGCTCGCGAGGCTGGGACGAGCAGTACTTC.

The CDR3 sequence: CASSQALARQGWEKLFF. The DNA of the CDR3 is TGCGCCAGCAGCCAAGCGCTCGCGAGACAGGGTTGGGAAAAACTGTTTTTT. The V gene is TRBV4-1, the J gene TRBJ1-4, with 7 bases lining up with TRBD1. CDR1 and CDR2 (germline): MGHRA, YSYEKL. The CDR3 covers 17 residues. The junction had 13 bases not matched to a gene; V was cut back by 1 base and J by 8 bases.

The chain joins TRBV6-6 to TRBJ2-1, with 11 bases identical to TRBD2. This CDR3 contains 15 residues. CDR1 MNHNY and CDR2 SVGAGI come from the germline V gene (reference sequence). Trimming took 2 bases from V and 6 from J; bases not matched to a gene: 3. CDR3 protein: CASSYRLAGLNEQFF. The DNA for the CDR3 is TGTGCCAGCAGTTACAGACTAGCGGGGCTCAATGAGCAGTTCTTC.

The chain has TRBV27 and TRBJ1-2; no definite D call. CDR3 size: 13 residues. The V end lost 2 bases, the J end lost 5 bases, and 9 bases lay between the germline ends. The germline V gene has CDR1 MNHEY and CDR2 SMNVEV (reference sequence). CDR3 sequence reads: CASSLNSGYGYTF. The DNA of the CDR3 is TGTGCCAGCAGTTTAAACAGCGGTTATGGCTACACCTTC.

This rearrangement joins TRBV28 to TRBJ1-2, with D tentatively TRBD1 (5 bases). The germline V gene has CDR1 MDHEN and CDR2 SYDVKM. The CDR3 has 15 residues. V was clipped by 9 bases and J by 7 bases, with 24 bases between them. DNA for the CDR3: TGTGCCAGTTCCCAGCCTCTACTGCCGAGGGGTGGCTACACCTTC. As protein: CASSQPLLPRGGYTF.

The rearrangement uses TRBV7-9 and TRBJ2-7, with TRBD1 as a possible D gene (6 bases). Germline V gives CDR1 SEHNR, CDR2 FQNEAQ (reference sequence). V lost 10 bases, J lost 3 bases, and 13 bases lay in between. This CDR3 is built from 12 residues. CDR3 nucleotide sequence: TGTGCCATAACCCAGGGGATCTACGAGCAGTACTTC. Translation gives CAITQGIYEQYF.

This chain connects TRBV13 to TRBJ2-7; 9 nucleotides align to TRBD2. Germline V gives CDR1 PRHDT, CDR2 FYEKMQ (reference sequence). The length of the CDR3 is 15 residues. With V trimmed by 2 bases and J by 7 bases, 9 bases remained unmatched. CDR3 in amino acids: CASSLSQRGDREQYF. The CDR3 DNA reads as TGTGCCAGCAGCTTAAGCCAGCGGGGGGATAGGGAGCAGTACTTC.

J is TRBJ1-5 and V is TRBV28; D unclear. V lost 2 bases, J lost 5 bases, and 10 bases lay in between. Germline CDR1 and CDR2: MDHEN and SYDVKM. The CDR3 extends over 14 amino acids. CDR3 amino acids: CASSLGSSHQPQHF. The CDR3 DNA reads as TGTGCCAGCAGTTTAGGTTCGAGCCATCAGCCCCAGCATTTT.

V gene TRBV5-1 combines with J gene TRBJ1-2, with no clear D. The CDR3 spans 12 residues. Germline CDR1 reads SGHRS; CDR2 reads YFSETQ. Trimming cost V 5 bases and J 6 bases, with 11 bases left between them. As DNA, the CDR3 is TGCGCCAGCAGAGAGCAGTCTGATGGCTACACCTTC. Its protein product is CASREQSDGYTF.

This sequence joins TRBV19 and TRBJ1-1; 8 bases match TRBD1. CDR3 length: 18 amino acids. J lost 6 bases, V lost 5 bases, and 20 bases had no gene match. Germline CDR1 and CDR2: LNHDA and SQIVND (reference sequence). In DNA, the CDR3 is TGTGCCAGTAGTTTCTATTACCAAGTCGCTACAGGGGGTCCTGAAGCTTTCTTT. Its protein product is CASSFYYQVATGGPEAFF.

There are a few counts of this clone. J is TRBJ1-2 and V is TRBV28; 9 nucleotides agree with TRBD1. CDR1 and CDR2 (germline): MDHEN, SYDVKM. V shed 5 bases, J shed 4 bases, and the junction held 8 bases outside the gene matches. The CDR3 consists of 15 residues. The CDR3 coding sequence is TGTGCCAGCAGTCCGGGGGACAGGGTGGGCTATGGCTACACCTTC. As protein: CASSPGDRVGYGYTF.

The chain uses TRBV27 and TRBJ1-2; D unresolved. The CDR3 is 13 amino acids. The V and J ends lost 3 bases and 3 bases respectively, with 8 bases between them. Germline loops: CDR1 MNHEY, CDR2 SMNVEV (reference sequence). For the CDR3, the DNA is TGTGCCAGCAGTTTTGACGGATACTATGGCTACACCTTC. This encodes CASSFDGYYGYTF.

This clone is categorized as medium-sized. The same CDR3 also results from other DNA sequences found in this sample. The chain carries TRBV6-4 and TRBJ2-2; D unclear. Germline CDR1 reads MRHNA; CDR2 reads SNTAGT. V was cut by 6 bases and J by 4 bases, with 9 bases left in between. The CDR3 loop spans 13 amino acids. The CDR3 sequence: CASSTDATGELFF. CDR3 nucleotide sequence: TGTGCCAGCAGCACAGATGCCACCGGGGAGCTGTTTTTT.

This clone was observed once. The rearrangement uses TRBV6-1 and TRBJ1-2; possible D gene TRBD1, 5 bases. The CDR3 length is 15 residues. V was trimmed by 3 bases and J by 4 bases, leaving 15 bases between them. The germline gives CDR1 MNHNS, CDR2 SASEGT. The CDR3 DNA reads TGTGCCAGCAGTGACCAGGGCAACCCCCTCTATGGCTACACCTTC. This translates into CASSDQGNPLYGYTF.

This clone was found once. The chain couples TRBV7-3 to TRBJ2-1; 9 nucleotides match TRBD2. This CDR3 is built from 15 residues. Germline V gene sequence: CDR1 SGHTA, CDR2 FQGTGA. V lost 5 bases, J lost 6 bases, and 8 bases stayed unmatched. The CDR3 DNA reads TGTGCCAGCAGCGCCCTAGCGGGATGGCCCAATGAGCAGTTCTTC. As protein: CASSALAGWPNEQFF.

The chain joins TRBV21-1 to TRBJ2-3. TRBV21-1 is described as a pseudogene. This CDR3 is 10 amino acids long. In nucleotides, the CDR3 is TGTGCCAGCAAGGCAGATACGCAGTATTTT. Protein: CASKADTQYF.

V is TRBV9 and J is TRBJ2-2, with 8 bases lining up with TRBD1. J gave up 4 bases and V 3 bases, and 11 bases lay outside the gene matches. The CDR3 extends over 17 amino acids. Germline V lookup: CDR1 SGDLS, CDR2 YYNGEE. The CDR3 DNA reads TGTGCCAGCAGCGCGCCCAGGACAGGGCGGTTCACCGGGGAGCTGTTTTTT. Translated, it gives CASSAPRTGRFTGELFF.

V usage is TRBV25-1 and J usage is TRBJ1-4; 7 bases match TRBD1. After removal of 5 bases from V and 1 base from J, the junction contained 13 bases not matched to a gene. This CDR3 comprises 18 residues. Germline V CDR1 and CDR2: MGHDK, SYGVNS. The CDR3 region has the DNA TGTGCCAGCAGTAATGAATACGTCAGGGGGTTAACTAATGAAAAACTGTTTTTT. Translating gives CASSNEYVRGLTNEKLFF.

The J gene is TRBJ2-7, the V gene TRBV28; 10 bases map to TRBD2. V gave up 5 bases and J gave up 6 bases; unmatched junction bases: 16. Per the germline V gene, CDR1 is MDHEN and CDR2 is SYDVKM. The CDR3 contains 17 residues. The CDR3 reads CASSPSGRGELNLEQYF. In nucleotides, the CDR3 is TGTGCCAGCAGTCCAAGCGGGAGGGGCGAACTCAACCTCGAGCAGTACTTC. Using reference TRBV28 and TRBJ2-7 for the parts outside the CDR3, the full variable domain is DVKVTQSSRYLVKRTGEKVFLECVQDMDHENMFWYRQDPGLGLRLIYFSYDVKMKEKGDIPEGYSVSREKKERFSLILESASTNQTSMYLCASSPSGRGELNLEQYFGPGTRLTVT.

This chain joins TRBV7-9 and TRBJ2-1, with TRBD2 identical over 11 bases. The CDR3 is made up of 15 amino acids. Germline CDR1 is SEHNR and CDR2 is FQNEAQ (reference sequence). With V trimmed by 5 bases and J by 9 bases, 9 bases remained unmatched. Written as DNA, the CDR3 is TGTGCCAGCAGCCTAGTAGCGGGAGGGTCCCCTGAGCAGTTCTTC. Its protein product is CASSLVAGGSPEQFF.

This clone was detected a few times. This rearrangement joins TRBV6-4 to TRBJ2-3, with a tentative D call TRBD1 (5 bases). V was clipped by 6 bases and J by 2 bases, with 12 bases between them. Per germline, CDR1 MRHNA and CDR2 SNTAGT. The CDR3 is made up of 14 amino acids. The CDR3 DNA reads TGTGCCAGCAGCCCCCAGGGCGACACAGATACGCAGTATTTT. This translates into CASSPQGDTDTQYF.

This clone showed up just a few times. The chain joins TRBV28 to TRBJ1-3; 8 bases map to TRBD1. V shed 6 bases and J 4 bases; nucleotides not matched to a gene: 5. This CDR3 comprises 14 residues. The germline V gene has CDR1 MDHEN and CDR2 SYDVKM. The CDR3 DNA reads TGTGCCAGCAGAACCAGGGGGCTAGGAAACACCATATATTTT. Amino acids: CASRTRGLGNTIYF.

The chain is built from TRBV6-5 and TRBJ1-2; 10 bases map to TRBD1. There are 16 residues in the CDR3. J gave up 6 bases and V 0 bases, and 7 bases lay outside the gene matches. Germline CDR1 reads MNHEY; CDR2 reads SVGAGI. This CDR3 reads CASSYSAGTGADGYTF. CDR3 nucleotides: TGTGCCAGCAGTTACTCTGCCGGGACAGGGGCTGATGGCTACACCTTC.

To note about this clone: At the DNA level, this CDR3 is encoded by other sequences in the same sample as well. This sequence joins TRBV6-1 and TRBJ2-7; 7 nucleotides agree with TRBD2. This CDR3 is 14 amino acids long. Germline V gives CDR1 MNHNS, CDR2 SASEGT. V was pared by 1 base and J by 0 bases, with 0 bases of the junction left unmatched. CDR3 DNA sequence: TGTGCCAGCAGTGAAGGACTAGCCTCCTACGAGCAGTACTTC. Amino acid sequence: CASSEGLASYEQYF.